Detailed here is one T cell receptor beta chain. Its target antigen remains unknown. No quality values exist for individual bases; no much larger clone is one base distant. The method behind the library was the immunoSEQ multiplex PCR assay. TCRdb retrieved this table from immuneACCESS and kept in-frame rearrangements only. Not all clones are present; in checked studies, unresolved V genes account for under half, and no reason is known for the remainder. This sample holds over 70,000 clones; 95% to 97% were observed only once. The ten largest clones represent approximately 0.2% of the sample. The data were obtained in a study of technical replicates of blood from a few donors (dated by TCRdb to 2015 to 2018). CDR1 is given as SGDLS and CDR2 as YYNGEE, both from the germline V gene. Trimming at the junction amounts to 1 base on V and 2 bases on J, and the germline ends lie 11 bases apart. Measured from the cysteine to the phenylalanine, the CDR3 is 15 residues long. The sequence is cut down to CDR3 DNA, 45 bases in frame from base 1.

The sequenced sample was T cells isolated from PBMCs. The chain joins TRBV9 to TRBJ2-3; the D gene is perhaps TRBD2, from 5 matching bases. This TCR was sampled from a human donor in good health. CDR3 loop: CASSVFGDYTDTQYF. In nucleotide form, the sequence is TGTGCCAGCAGCGTATTCGGGGATTACACAGATACGCAGTATTTT.